This T cell receptor beta chain originates from a study of blood T cells in healthy people across ages. Overall study findings and caveats: Versus aged donors, long-lived donors had higher diversity and more naive CD4+ cells. Unsorted PBMCs blocked a conclusive comparison of naive and antigen-experienced cells. Estimates drawn from one million T cells were deemed to understate diversity.

Primed by a sample-barcoded 5' primer and a J-beta primer mix, a second PCR proceeded for about 7 to 12 cycles. TCRdb analysed the 5' RACE reads with MiXCR anew, one entry per CDR3 protein. Of roughly 1.6 million distinct CDR3 sequences in the sample, about 31% were seen once. Peripheral blood from each donor was collected in a volume of 8 to 10 milliliters. Concerning this clonotype: Antigen unknown.

This CDR3 region has 15 residues. Trimming stripped 5 bases from V and 4 bases from J, with 14 bases between. Germline V lookup: CDR1 SGHAT, CDR2 FQNNGV. The sequencing sample was made of blood. The receptor's source is a woman aged 25 to 39 in good health. This sequence joins TRBV11-2 and TRBJ2-2; a possible D gene is TRBD2 (6 bases). CDR3 DNA sequence: TGTGCCAGCAGCCCGGAGGGGTATGGCACCGGGGAGCTGTTTTTT. Protein: CASSPEGYGTGELFF.